This T cell receptor (beta chain) is drawn from a study of shared clonotypes between healthy human individuals. Study-wide results and caveats: Across a handful of donors, naive CD4 shared roughly 5%, naive CD8 more than 3%, memory CD4 roughly 2.4%, memory CD8 roughly 0.37%.

This CDR3 comprises 14 residues. V shed 5 bases and J shed 1 base, with 11 bases lying between them. Germline assignment: CDR1 SGHTA and CDR2 FQGNSA. Repertoires were generated with immunoSEQ multiplex PCR, while TCRdb's copy carries only in-frame clones and drops some. The sample contains millions of clones, about 95% of which appear only once. There were only Caucasian adults among the donors, and all lived in Nashville, Tennessee. Comment on this clone: Its target is unknown.

Sequenced sample: naive CD4+ T cells sorted from blood. Indicated subset: CD45RA+ positively selected. The rearrangement uses TRBV7-2 and TRBJ1-2; weak D call: TRBD1 (5 bases). The sequence was obtained from a man between 18 and 29 years old in good health. The CDR3 DNA sequence: TGTGCCAGCAGCCCCCGACAGCGTAACTATGGCTACACCTTC. Its translation: CASSPRQRNYGYTF.